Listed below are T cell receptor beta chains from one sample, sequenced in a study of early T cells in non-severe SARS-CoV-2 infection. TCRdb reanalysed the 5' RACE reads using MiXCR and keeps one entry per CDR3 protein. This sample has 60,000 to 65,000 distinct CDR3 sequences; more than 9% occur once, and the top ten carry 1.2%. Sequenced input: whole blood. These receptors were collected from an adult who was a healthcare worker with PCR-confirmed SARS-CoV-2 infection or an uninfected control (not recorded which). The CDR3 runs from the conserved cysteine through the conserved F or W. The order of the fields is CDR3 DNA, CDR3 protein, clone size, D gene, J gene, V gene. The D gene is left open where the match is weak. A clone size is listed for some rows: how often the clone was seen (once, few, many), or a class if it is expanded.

TGTGCCAGCCGGACCGAGATGAACACTGAAGCTTTCTTT	CASRTEMNTEAFF	NA	NA	TRBJ1-1	TRBV6-5
TGCGCCAGCAGCCGGACGGCACAGGGTAGTGGCAATCAGCCCCAGCATTTT	CASSRTAQGSGNQPQHF	many	NA	TRBJ1-5	TRBV4-1
TGTGCGAGCGGGCCCGGTACGCAGTATTTT	CASGPGTQYF	few	NA	TRBJ2-3	TRBV5-8
TGTGCCAGCAGTTCGGGACTAGCGGGTTACAATGAGCAGTTCTTC	CASSSGLAGYNEQFF	many	TRBD2	TRBJ2-1	TRBV12-3/TRBV12-4
TGTGCCAGCTCACCACCGGGACGAAACGTTCAGTACTTC	CASSPPGRNVQYF	few	NA	TRBJ2-4	TRBV18
TGTGCCGGCACTCGCGAGAGTGAAGCTTTCTTT	CAGTRESEAFF	many	NA	TRBJ1-1	TRBV6-5
TGCGCCTCCCAGGGGAAGACCCAGTACTTC	CASQGKTQYF	few	NA	TRBJ2-5	TRBV5-1
TGTGCCAGCAGCAGGTGGTATGAAAAACTGTTTTTT	CASSRWYEKLFF	few	NA	TRBJ1-4	TRBV21-1
TGTGCCAGCAGTTTCCAGGGAGGGCATGAGCAGTTCTTC	CASSFQGGHEQFF	many	TRBD2	TRBJ2-1	TRBV12-3/TRBV12-4
TGTGCCAGCAGCTTTAGTTTCAGCAAGAACTATGGCTACACCTTC	CASSFSFSKNYGYTF	few	NA	TRBJ1-2	TRBV5-4